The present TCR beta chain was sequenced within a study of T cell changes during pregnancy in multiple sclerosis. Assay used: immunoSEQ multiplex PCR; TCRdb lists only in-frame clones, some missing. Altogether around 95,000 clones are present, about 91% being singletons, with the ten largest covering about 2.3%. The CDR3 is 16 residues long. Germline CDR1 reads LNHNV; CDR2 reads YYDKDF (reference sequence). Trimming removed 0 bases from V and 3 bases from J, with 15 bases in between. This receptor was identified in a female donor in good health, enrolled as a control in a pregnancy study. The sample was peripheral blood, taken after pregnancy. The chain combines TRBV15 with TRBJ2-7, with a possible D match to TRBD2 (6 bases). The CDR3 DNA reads TGTGCCACCAGCAGAGACCTCTGGGGGGAGAACTACGAGCAGTACTTC. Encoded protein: CATSRDLWGENYEQYF.